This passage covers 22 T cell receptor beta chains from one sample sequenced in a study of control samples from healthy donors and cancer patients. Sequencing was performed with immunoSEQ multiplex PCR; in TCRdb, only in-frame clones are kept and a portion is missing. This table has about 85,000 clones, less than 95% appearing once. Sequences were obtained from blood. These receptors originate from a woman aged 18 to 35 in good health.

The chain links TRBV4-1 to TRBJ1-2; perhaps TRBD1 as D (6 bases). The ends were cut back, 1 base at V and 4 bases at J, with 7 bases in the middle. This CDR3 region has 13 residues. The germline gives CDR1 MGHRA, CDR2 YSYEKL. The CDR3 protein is CASSQARGYGYTF. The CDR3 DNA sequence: TGCGCCAGCAGCCAAGCCAGGGGCTATGGCTACACCTTC.

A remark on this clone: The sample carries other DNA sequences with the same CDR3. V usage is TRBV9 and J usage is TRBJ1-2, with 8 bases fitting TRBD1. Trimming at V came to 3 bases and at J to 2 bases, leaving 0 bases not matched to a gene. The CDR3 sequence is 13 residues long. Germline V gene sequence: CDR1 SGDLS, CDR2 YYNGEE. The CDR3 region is CASSGTGNYGYTF. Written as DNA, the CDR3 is TGTGCCAGCAGCGGGACAGGGAACTATGGCTACACCTTC.

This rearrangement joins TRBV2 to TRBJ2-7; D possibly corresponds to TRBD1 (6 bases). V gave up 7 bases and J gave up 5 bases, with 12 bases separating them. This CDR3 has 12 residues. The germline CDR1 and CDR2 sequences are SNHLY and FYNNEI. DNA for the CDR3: TGTGCCAGCAACAGGGCGGACAACGAGCAGTACTTC. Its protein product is CASNRADNEQYF. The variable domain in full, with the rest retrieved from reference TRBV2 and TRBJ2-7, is EPEVTQTPSHQVTQMGQEVILRCVPISNHLYFYWYRQILGQKVEFLVSFYNNEISEKSEIFDDQFSVERPDGSNFTLKIRSTKLEDSAMYFCASNRADNEQYFGPGTRLTVT.

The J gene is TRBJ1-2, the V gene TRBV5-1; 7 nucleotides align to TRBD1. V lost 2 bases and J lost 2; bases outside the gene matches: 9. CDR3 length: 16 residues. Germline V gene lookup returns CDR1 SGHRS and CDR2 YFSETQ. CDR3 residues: CASSFSGEGQNYGYTF. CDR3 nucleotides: TGCGCCAGCAGCTTTTCCGGAGAGGGACAGAACTATGGCTACACCTTC.

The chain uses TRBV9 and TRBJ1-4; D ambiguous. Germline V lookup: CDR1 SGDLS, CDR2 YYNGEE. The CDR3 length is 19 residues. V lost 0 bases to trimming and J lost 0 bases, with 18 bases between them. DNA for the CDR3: TGTGCCAGCAGCGTAGGAGCGGACGGCGGGTTTGCAACTAATGAAAAACTGTTTTTT. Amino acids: CASSVGADGGFATNEKLFF.

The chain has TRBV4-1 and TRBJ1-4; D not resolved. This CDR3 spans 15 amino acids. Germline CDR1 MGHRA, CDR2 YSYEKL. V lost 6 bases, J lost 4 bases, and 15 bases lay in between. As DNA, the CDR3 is TGCGCCAGCAGAAAAGACGCAGGATTTAATGAAAAACTGTTTTTT. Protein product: CASRKDAGFNEKLFF.

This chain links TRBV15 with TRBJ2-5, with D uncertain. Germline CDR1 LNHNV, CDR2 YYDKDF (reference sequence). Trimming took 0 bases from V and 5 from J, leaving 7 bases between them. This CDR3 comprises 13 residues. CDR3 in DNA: TGTGCCACCAGCAGAGATCGTGGGGAGACCCAGTACTTC. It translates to CATSRDRGETQYF.

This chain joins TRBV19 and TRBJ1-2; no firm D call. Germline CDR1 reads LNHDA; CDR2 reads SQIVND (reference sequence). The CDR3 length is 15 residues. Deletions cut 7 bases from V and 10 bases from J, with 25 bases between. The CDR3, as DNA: TGTGCCAGTAATGGCGGTACCTCCCCCGGGCAGGACTACACCTTC. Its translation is CASNGGTSPGQDYTF.

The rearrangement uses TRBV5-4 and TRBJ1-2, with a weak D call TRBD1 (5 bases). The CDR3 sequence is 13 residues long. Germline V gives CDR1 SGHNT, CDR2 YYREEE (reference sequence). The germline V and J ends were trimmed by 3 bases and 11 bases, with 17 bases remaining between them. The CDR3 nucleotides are TGTGCCAGCAGCTGGTCGGGGGGGGTAGAGTACACCTTC. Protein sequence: CASSWSGGVEYTF.

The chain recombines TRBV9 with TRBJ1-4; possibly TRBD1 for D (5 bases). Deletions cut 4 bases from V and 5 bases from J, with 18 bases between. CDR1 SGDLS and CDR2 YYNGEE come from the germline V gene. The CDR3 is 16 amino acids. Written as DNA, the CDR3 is TGTGCCAGCAGCCTCGCGGTGGTGGACACCAATGAAAAACTGTTTTTT. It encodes CASSLAVVDTNEKLFF. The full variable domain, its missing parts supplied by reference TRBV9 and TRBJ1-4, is DSGVTQTPKHLITATGQRVTLRCSPRSGDLSVYWYQQSLDQGLQFLIQYYNGEERAKGNILERFSAQQFPDLHSELNLSSLELGDSALYFCASSLAVVDTNEKLFFGSGTQLSVL.

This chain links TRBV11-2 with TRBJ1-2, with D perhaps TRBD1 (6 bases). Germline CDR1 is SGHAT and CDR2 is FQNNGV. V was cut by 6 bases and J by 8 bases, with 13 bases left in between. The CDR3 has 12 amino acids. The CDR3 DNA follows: TGTGCCAGCAGTCTAGAGGGGGAGGGCTACACCTTC. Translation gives CASSLEGEGYTF.

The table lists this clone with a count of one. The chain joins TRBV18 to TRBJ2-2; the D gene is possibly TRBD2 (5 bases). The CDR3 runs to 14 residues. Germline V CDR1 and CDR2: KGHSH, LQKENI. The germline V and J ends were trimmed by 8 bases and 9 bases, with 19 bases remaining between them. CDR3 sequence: CASQEEFLSWELFF. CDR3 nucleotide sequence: TGTGCCAGCCAGGAGGAGTTCCTTTCGTGGGAGCTGTTTTTT.

This CDR3 reads CASSTPGQGPNYGYTF. The CDR3 coding sequence is TGTGCCAGTAGTACCCCTGGACAGGGACCTAACTATGGCTACACCTTC. This chain connects TRBV19 to TRBJ1-2; TRBD1 agrees at 8 bases. The CDR3 is 16 amino acids. J lost 0 bases, V lost 4 bases, and 7 bases had no gene match. Germline values: CDR1 LNHDA, CDR2 SQIVND (reference sequence).

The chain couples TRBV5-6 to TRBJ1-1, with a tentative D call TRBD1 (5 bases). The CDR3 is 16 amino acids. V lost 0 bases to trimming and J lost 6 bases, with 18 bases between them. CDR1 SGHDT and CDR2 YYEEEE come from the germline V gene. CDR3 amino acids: CASSLALRQGDPEAFF. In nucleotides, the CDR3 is TGTGCCAGCAGCTTGGCTCTTCGGCAGGGCGACCCTGAAGCTTTCTTT.

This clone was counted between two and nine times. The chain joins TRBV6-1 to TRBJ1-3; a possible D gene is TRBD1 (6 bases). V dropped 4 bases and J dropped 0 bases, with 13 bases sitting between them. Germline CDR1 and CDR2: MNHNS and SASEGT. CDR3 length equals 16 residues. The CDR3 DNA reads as TGTGCCAGCAGTGCCGTACAGGGTTTCTCTGGAAACACCATATATTTT. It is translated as CASSAVQGFSGNTIYF.

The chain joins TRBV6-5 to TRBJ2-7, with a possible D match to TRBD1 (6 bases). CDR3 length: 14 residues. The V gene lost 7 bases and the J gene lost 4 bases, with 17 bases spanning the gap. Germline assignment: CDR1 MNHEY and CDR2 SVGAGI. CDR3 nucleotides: TGTGCCAGCATCCTCGGGGCAGGGGCATACGAGCAGTACTTC. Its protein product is CASILGAGAYEQYF.

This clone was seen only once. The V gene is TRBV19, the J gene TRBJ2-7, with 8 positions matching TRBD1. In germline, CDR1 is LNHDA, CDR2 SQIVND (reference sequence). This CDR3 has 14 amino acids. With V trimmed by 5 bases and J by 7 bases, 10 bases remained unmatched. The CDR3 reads CASSARQGIGEQYF. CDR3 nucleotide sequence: TGTGCCAGTAGTGCCAGACAGGGGATAGGAGAGCAGTACTTC.

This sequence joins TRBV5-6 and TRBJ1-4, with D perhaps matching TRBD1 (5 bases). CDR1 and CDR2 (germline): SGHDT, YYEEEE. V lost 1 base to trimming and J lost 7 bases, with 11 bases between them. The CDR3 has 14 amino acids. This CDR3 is CASSLPTESEKLFF. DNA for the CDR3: TGTGCCAGCAGCTTGCCGACAGAAAGTGAAAAACTGTTTTTT.

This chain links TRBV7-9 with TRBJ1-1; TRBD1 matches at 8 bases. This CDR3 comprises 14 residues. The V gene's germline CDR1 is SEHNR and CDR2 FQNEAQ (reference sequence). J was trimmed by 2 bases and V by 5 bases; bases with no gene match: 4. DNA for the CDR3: TGTGCCAGCAGCAGACAGGGGACCAACACTGAAGCTTTCTTT. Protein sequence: CASSRQGTNTEAFF.

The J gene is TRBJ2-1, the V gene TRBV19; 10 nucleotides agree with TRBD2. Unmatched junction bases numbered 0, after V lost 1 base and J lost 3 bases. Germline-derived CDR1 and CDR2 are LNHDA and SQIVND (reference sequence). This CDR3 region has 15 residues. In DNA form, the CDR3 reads TGTGCCAGTAGTATAGCTAGCGGGGGCTACAATGAGCAGTTCTTC. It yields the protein CASSIASGGYNEQFF. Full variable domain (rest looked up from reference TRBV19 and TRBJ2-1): DGGITQSPKYLFRKEGQNVTLSCEQNLNHDAMYWYRQDPGQGLRLIYYSQIVNDFQKGDIAEGYSVSREKKESFPLTVTSAQKNPTAFYLCASSIASGGYNEQFFGPGTRLTVL.

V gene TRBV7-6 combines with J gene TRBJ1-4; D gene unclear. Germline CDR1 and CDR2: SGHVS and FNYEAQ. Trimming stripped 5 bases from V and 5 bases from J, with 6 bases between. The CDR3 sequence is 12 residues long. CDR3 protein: CASSPWNEKLFF. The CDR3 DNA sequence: TGTGCCAGCAGCCCCTGGAATGAAAAACTGTTTTTT.

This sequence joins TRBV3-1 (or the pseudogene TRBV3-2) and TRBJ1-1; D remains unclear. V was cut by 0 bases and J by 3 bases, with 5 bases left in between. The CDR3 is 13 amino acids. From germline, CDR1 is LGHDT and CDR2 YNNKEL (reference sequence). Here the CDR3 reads CASSQDADTEAFF. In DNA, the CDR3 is TGTGCCAGCAGCCAAGATGCGGACACTGAAGCTTTCTTT.